Below are 13 T cell receptor beta chains sequenced from a single sample in a study of naive and memory T cell subsets. Two oligonucleotides, mixed equimolar, formed the beta constant-region primer covering TRBC1 and TRBC2. Four rounds of PCR amplified the ligated cDNA using nested alpha and beta constant-region primers plus SP2. One entry per CDR3 protein results from TCRdb running MiXCR on the UMI-ligation and nested PCR reads. Of 95,000 to 150,000 distinct CDR3 sequences in the sample, around a third were seen once. The specimen was central memory CD4+ T cells from blood. These receptors were collected from a human donor in good health.

The CDR3 DNA reads TGTGCCAGCAGCCAAGAGATCCTAGCGGGGAATGAGCAGTTCTTC. This encodes CASSQEILAGNEQFF. The genes are TRBV14 and TRBJ2-1; 9 bases fit TRBD2. The CDR3 covers 15 residues. Losses at the gene ends were 0 bases for V and 7 bases for J; bases not matched to a gene: 4. The germline gives CDR1 SGHDN, CDR2 FVKESK.

V gene TRBV3-1 combines with J gene TRBJ1-4; no firm D call. V shed 4 bases and J shed 2 bases, with 14 bases lying between them. Germline V lookup: CDR1 LGHDT, CDR2 YNNKEL (reference sequence). The CDR3 covers 16 residues. This CDR3 is CASSPYYGRTNEKLFF. The CDR3 nucleotides read TGTGCCAGCAGCCCGTATTACGGACGCACTAATGAAAAACTGTTTTTT.

Notes on this clonotype: Compared with germline, one end of the junction differs, possibly owing to a read error. This chain links TRBV5-6 with TRBJ1-5; 8 positions agree with TRBD1. The CDR3 covers 16 residues. CDR1 is SGHDT and CDR2 is YYEEEE in the germline V gene. CDR3 DNA: TGTGTCAGCAGCAGAGACAGGGGCGGCCCTAATCAGCCCCAGCATTTT. Protein product: CVSSRDRGGPNQPQHF.

The table lists this clonotype with many counts. J is TRBJ2-1 and V is TRBV12-3 or TRBV12-4; TRBD1 is a possible D gene (7 bases). Trimming stripped 3 bases from V and 3 bases from J, with 9 bases between. The CDR3 is made up of 14 amino acids. CDR3 nucleotides: TGTGCCAGCAGTTTCCAGGGGGGCTACAATGAGCAGTTCTTC. Amino acids: CASSFQGGYNEQFF.

Only a few counts were recorded for this clonotype. The genes are TRBV6-1 and TRBJ2-2, with 10 bases matching TRBD2. The trim removed 3 bases at V and 4 bases at J, leaving 5 bases unmatched. Germline V gives CDR1 MNHNS, CDR2 SASEGT. The CDR3 has 16 residues. The CDR3 sequence: CASSERASGGTGELFF. CDR3 in DNA: TGTGCCAGCAGTGAGAGGGCTAGCGGGGGCACCGGGGAGCTGTTTTTT.

The rearrangement joins TRBV4-3 to TRBJ2-5, with TRBD2 matching over 7 bases. The J segment lost 0 bases and the V segment lost 2 bases, leaving 6 bases of the junction unmatched. The CDR3 spans 16 residues. From germline, CDR1 is LGHNA and CDR2 YSLEER. This CDR3 is CASSQNGGSHQETQYF. DNA of the CDR3: TGCGCCAGCAGCCAAAACGGGGGGTCGCACCAAGAGACCCAGTACTTC.

This rearrangement joins TRBV6-2 or TRBV6-3 to TRBJ2-5, with D hard to call. Trimming removed 6 bases at V and 7 bases at J, with 12 bases between. Germline V gene data show CDR1 as MNHEY and CDR2 as SVGEGT. The CDR3 consists of 12 residues. CDR3 region: CASSSTVGTQYF. For the CDR3, the DNA is TGTGCCAGCAGCTCCACCGTGGGGACCCAGTACTTC.

This clonotype was seen a single time. The chain couples TRBV28 to TRBJ2-5, with 10 bases that match TRBD2. CDR3 size: 13 residues. V lost 10 bases to trimming and J lost 1 base; unmatched junction nucleotides: 3. CDR1 is MDHEN, CDR2 SYDVKM, per germline. DNA for the CDR3: TGTGCCACGGCTAGCGGGAGCCAAGAGACCCAGTACTTC. Protein: CATASGSQETQYF.

The V call is TRBV27, the J call TRBJ2-1; 11 nucleotides align to TRBD2. In germline, CDR1 is MNHEY, CDR2 SMNVEV (reference sequence). The CDR3 totals 15 residues. V trimming: 7 bases; J trimming: 9 bases; junction bases outside the gene matches: 11. The CDR3 nucleotides read TGTGCCAGCATCACACGTACTAGCGGGAGACCTGAGCAGTTCTTC. Translating it yields CASITRTSGRPEQFF.

The chain couples TRBV29-1 to TRBJ2-1, with 10 bases aligning to TRBD2. The V and J ends lost 6 bases and 11 bases, in that order; junction bases with no gene match: 16. Germline V lookup: CDR1 SQVTM, CDR2 ANQGSEA. The CDR3 is 15 amino acids. CDR3 region: CSVDSLAGAKNKQFF. The CDR3 DNA sequence: TGCAGCGTCGACTCTCTAGCGGGGGCCAAAAATAAGCAGTTCTTC.

This clonotype has at least ten counts. The chain links TRBV7-2 to TRBJ2-1, with a weak D call TRBD2 (6 bases). V was cut by 2 bases and J by 8 bases, with 10 bases left in between. This CDR3 is built from 13 residues. Germline V gene data show CDR1 as SGHTA and CDR2 as FQGNSA. The CDR3 DNA reads as TGTGCCAGCAGCTTACCAGTAGCGGATGAGCAGTTCTTC. Translation: CASSLPVADEQFF.

This clonotype was detected only a few times. The genes are TRBV11-3 and TRBJ2-2; 8 bases are a match to TRBD1. Germline V gene data show CDR1 as SGHNT and CDR2 as YENEEA. J lost 6 bases, V lost 5 bases, and 14 bases had no gene match. The CDR3 sequence is 17 residues long. The CDR3 sequence is CASSPGGGISMAGELFF. The CDR3 DNA follows: TGTGCCAGCAGCCCAGGGGGCGGCATTAGTATGGCCGGGGAGCTGTTTTTT.

The V gene is TRBV28, the J gene TRBJ2-1, with 7 bases that match TRBD1. V dropped 7 bases and J dropped 8; count of bases not matched to a gene: 8. In germline, CDR1 is MDHEN, CDR2 SYDVKM. The CDR3 spans 13 residues. The CDR3 coding sequence is TGTGCCAGCACCAGACAGGGTAAGGATGAGCAGTTCTTC. Translating it yields CASTRQGKDEQFF.